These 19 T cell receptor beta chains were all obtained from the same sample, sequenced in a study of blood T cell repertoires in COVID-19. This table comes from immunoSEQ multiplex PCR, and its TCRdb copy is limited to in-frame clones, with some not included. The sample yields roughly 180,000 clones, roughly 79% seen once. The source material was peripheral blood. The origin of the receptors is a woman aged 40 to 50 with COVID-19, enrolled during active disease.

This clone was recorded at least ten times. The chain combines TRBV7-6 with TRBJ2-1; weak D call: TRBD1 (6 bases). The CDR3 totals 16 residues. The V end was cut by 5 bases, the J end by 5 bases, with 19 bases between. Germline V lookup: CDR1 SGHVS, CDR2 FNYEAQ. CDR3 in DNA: TGTGCCAGCAGCAAAGGGTTTCCCGGGACAAACAATGAGCAGTTCTTC. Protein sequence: CASSKGFPGTNNEQFF.

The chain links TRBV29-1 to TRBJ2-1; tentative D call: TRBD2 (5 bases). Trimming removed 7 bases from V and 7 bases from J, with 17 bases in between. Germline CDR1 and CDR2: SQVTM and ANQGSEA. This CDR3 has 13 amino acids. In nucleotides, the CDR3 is TGCAGCGGCCGGGCGGGCGCCAATAATGAGCAGTTCTTC. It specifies CSGRAGANNEQFF.

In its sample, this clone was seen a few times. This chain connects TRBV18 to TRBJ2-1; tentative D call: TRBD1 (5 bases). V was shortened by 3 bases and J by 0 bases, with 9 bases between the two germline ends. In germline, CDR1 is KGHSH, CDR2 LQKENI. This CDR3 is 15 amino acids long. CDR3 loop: CASSPIDSSYNEQFF. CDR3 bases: TGTGCCAGCTCACCTATCGACAGCTCCTACAATGAGCAGTTCTTC.

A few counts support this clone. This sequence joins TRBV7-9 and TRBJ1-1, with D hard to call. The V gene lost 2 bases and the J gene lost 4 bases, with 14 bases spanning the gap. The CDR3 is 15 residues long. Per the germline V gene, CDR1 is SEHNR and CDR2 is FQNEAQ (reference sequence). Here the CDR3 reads CASSLMTFSTTEAFF. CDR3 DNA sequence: TGTGCCAGCAGCTTAATGACATTTTCGACCACTGAAGCTTTCTTT.

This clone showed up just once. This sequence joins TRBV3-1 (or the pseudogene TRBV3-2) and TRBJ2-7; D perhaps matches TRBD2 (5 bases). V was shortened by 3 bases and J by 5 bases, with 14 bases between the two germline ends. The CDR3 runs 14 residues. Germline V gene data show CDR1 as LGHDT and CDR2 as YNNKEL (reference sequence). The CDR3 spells CASSQAGVVNEQYV. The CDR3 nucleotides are TGTGCCAGCAGCCAGGCCGGGGTCGTCAACGAGCAGTACGTC.

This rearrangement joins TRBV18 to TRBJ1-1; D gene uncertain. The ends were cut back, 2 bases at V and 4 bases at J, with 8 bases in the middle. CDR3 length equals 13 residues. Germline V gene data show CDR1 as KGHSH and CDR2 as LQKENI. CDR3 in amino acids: CASSPIWATEAFF. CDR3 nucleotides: TGTGCCAGCTCACCAATATGGGCCACTGAAGCTTTCTTT.

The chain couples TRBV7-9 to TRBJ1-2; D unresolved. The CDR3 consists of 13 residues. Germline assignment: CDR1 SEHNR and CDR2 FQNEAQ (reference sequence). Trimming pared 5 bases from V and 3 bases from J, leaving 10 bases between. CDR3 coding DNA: TGTGCCAGCAGCCCAATGGCGGACTATGGCTACACCTTC. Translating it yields CASSPMADYGYTF.

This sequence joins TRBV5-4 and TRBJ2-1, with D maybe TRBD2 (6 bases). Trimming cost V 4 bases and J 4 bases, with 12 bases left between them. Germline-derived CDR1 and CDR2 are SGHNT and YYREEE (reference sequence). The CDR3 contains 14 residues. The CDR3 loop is CASSLPRGYNEQFF. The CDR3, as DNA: TGTGCCAGCAGCCTACCTCGGGGGTACAATGAGCAGTTCTTC. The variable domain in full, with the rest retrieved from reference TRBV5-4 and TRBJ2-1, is ETGVTQSPTHLIKTRGQQVTLRCSSQSGHNTVSWYQQALGQGPQFIFQYYREEENGRGNFPPRFSGLQFPNYSSELNVNALELDDSALYLCASSLPRGYNEQFFGPGTRLTVL.

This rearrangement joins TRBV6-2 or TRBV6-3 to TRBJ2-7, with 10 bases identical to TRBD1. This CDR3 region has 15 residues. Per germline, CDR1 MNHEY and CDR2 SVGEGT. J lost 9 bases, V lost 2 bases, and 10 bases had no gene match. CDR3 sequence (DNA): TGTGCCAGCAGTTACGCCACCCGACAGGGGGCTATGCAGTACGTC. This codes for CASSYATRQGAMQYV.

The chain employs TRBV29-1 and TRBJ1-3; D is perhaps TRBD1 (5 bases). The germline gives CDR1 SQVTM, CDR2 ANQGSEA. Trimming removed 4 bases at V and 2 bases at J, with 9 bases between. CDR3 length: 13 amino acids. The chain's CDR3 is CSVAPGTGNTIYF. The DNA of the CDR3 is TGCAGCGTTGCCCCAGGGACTGGAAACACCATATATTTT.

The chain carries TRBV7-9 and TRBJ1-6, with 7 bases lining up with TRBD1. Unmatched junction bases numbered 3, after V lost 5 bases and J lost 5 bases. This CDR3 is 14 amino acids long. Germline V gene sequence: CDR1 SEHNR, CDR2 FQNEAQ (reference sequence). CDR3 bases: TGTGCCAGCAGCAGGACAGGTGATAATTCACCCCTCCACTTT. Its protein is CASSRTGDNSPLHF.

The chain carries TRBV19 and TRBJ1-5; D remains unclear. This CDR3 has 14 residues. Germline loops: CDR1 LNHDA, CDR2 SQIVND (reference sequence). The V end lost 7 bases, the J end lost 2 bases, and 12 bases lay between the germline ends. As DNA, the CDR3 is TGTGCCAGTATTGGAGGAGGTGGCAATCAGCCCCAGCATTTT. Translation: CASIGGGGNQPQHF.

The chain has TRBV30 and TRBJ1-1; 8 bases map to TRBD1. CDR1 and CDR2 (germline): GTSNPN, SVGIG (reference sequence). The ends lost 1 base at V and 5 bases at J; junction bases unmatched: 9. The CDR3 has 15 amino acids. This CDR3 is CAWSGVTGGWTEAFF. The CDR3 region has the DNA TGTGCCTGGAGTGGCGTCACAGGGGGGTGGACTGAAGCTTTCTTT.

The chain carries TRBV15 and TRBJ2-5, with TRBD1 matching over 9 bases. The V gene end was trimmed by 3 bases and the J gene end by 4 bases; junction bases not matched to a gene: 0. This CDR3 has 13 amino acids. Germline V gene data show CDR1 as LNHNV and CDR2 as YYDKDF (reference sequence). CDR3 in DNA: TGTGCCACCAGCAGGGGACAGGGAGAGACCCAGTACTTC. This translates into CATSRGQGETQYF. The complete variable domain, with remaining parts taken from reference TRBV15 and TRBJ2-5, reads DAMVIQNPRYQVTQFGKPVTLSCSQTLNHNVMYWYQQKSSQAPKLLFHYYDKDFNNEADTPDNFQSRRPNTSFCFLDIRSPGLGDTAMYLCATSRGQGETQYFGPGTRLLVL.

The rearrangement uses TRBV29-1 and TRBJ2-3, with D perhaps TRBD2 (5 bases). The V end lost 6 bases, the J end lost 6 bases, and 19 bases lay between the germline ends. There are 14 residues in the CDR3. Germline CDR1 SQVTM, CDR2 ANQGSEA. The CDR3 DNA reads TGCAGCGTCGCTAGGACTGGGATGTTCGATACGCAGTATTTT. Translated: CSVARTGMFDTQYF.

In DNA form, the CDR3 reads TGTGCCAGCAGCTCCGGGGCCGGGAGTCAGCCCTACGAGCAGTACTTC. Protein: CASSSGAGSQPYEQYF. The chain recombines TRBV11-2 with TRBJ2-7; possible D gene TRBD2, 6 bases. V gave up 4 bases and J gave up 2 bases, with 18 bases separating them. The germline CDR1 and CDR2 sequences are SGHAT and FQNNGV. The CDR3 consists of 16 residues.

The CDR3 is CASSQDGIGELFF. The CDR3 bases are TGTGCCAGCAGCCAAGACGGGATCGGGGAGCTGTTTTTT. V gene TRBV3-1 (or the pseudogene TRBV3-2) combines with J gene TRBJ2-2; possibly TRBD2 for D (5 bases). Germline V gives CDR1 LGHDT, CDR2 YNNKEL (reference sequence). The CDR3 extends over 13 amino acids. Trimming shortened V by 0 bases and J by 7 bases, and 6 bases separated the two germline ends.

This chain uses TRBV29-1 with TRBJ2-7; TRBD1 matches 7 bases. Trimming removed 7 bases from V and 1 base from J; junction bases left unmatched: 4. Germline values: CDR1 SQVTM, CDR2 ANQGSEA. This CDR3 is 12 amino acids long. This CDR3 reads CSARDSSYEQYV. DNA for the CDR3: TGCAGCGCCCGGGACAGTTCCTACGAGCAGTACGTC.

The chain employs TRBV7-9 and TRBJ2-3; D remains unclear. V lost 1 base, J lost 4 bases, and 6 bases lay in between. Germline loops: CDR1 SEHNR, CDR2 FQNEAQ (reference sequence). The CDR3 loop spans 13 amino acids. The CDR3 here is CASSLVSADTQYF. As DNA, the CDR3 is TGTGCCAGCAGCTTAGTTTCCGCAGATACGCAGTATTTT.